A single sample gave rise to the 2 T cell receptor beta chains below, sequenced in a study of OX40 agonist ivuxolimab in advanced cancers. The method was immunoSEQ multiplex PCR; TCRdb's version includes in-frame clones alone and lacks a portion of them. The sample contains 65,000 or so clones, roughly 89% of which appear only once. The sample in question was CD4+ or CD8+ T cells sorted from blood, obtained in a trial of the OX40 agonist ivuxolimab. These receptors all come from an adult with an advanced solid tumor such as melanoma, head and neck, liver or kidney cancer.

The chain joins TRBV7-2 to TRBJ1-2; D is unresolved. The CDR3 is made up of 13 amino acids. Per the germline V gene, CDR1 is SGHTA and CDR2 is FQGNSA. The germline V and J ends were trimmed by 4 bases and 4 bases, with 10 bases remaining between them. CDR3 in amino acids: CASSSGIPYGYTF. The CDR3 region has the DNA TGTGCCAGCAGCTCTGGGATACCCTATGGCTACACCTTC.

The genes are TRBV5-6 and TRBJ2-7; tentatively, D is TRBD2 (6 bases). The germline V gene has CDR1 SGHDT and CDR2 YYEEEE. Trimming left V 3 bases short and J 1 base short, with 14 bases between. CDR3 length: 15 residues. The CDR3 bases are TGTGCCAGCAGCTCCCCCCACCGGGGGTCCTACGAGCAGTACTTC. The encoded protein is CASSSPHRGSYEQYF.